The 18 T cell receptor beta chains below were found in one sample sequenced in a study of T cell changes during pregnancy in multiple sclerosis. Data came from immunoSEQ multiplex PCR; TCRdb stores just in-frame clones and leaves some out. The sample lists tens of thousands of clones; 85% to 95% were seen once. The sequenced sample was peripheral blood, obtained after pregnancy. These receptors originate from a female donor with multiple sclerosis, enrolled in a pregnancy study.

V usage is TRBV6-4 and J usage is TRBJ1-2, with 12 bases that match TRBD1. The CDR3 sequence is 19 residues long. V gave up 0 bases and J gave up 7 bases; unmatched junction bases: 15. Germline V gives CDR1 MRHNA, CDR2 SNTAGT. Here the CDR3 DNA reads TGTGCCAGCAGTGACTCAAGGAGGGACAGGGGGCTCCCCCAGAGTGGCTACACCTTC. It codes for CASSDSRRDRGLPQSGYTF.

The CDR3 nucleotides read TGTGCCAGCAGCCTAAAAGGGGATTACACTGAAGCTTTCTTT. Amino acid sequence: CASSLKGDYTEAFF. J is TRBJ1-1 and V is TRBV7-9; D perhaps matches TRBD1 (5 bases). The germline V gene has CDR1 SEHNR and CDR2 FQNEAQ (reference sequence). Trimming took 5 bases from V and 3 from J, leaving 13 bases between them. The CDR3 totals 14 residues.

The genes are TRBV7-7 and TRBJ2-5; D possibly corresponds to TRBD1 (5 bases). The CDR3 runs to 13 residues. The ends were cut back, 1 base at V and 4 bases at J, with 7 bases in the middle. Germline V gene sequence: CDR1 SSHAT, CDR2 FNYEAQ (reference sequence). In nucleotides, the CDR3 is TGTGCCAGCAGCTTAGAAGGGGCAGAGACCCAGTACTTC. Protein sequence: CASSLEGAETQYF.

Details on this clone: This same CDR3 is encoded by further DNA sequences in the sample. This chain connects TRBV30 to TRBJ1-5; D is ambiguous. The CDR3 extends over 12 amino acids. Germline V gene lookup returns CDR1 GTSNPN and CDR2 SVGIG (reference sequence). The V end was cut by 0 bases, the J end by 6 bases, with 6 bases between. CDR3 protein: CAWSVRGQPQHF. CDR3 coding DNA: TGTGCCTGGAGTGTACGGGGTCAGCCCCAGCATTTT.

This clone was seen a single time. This chain connects TRBV30 to TRBJ2-1; TRBD2 matches at 7 bases. V trimming: 5 bases; J trimming: 6 bases; junction bases outside the gene matches: 4. CDR1 and CDR2 from the germline V gene are GTSNPN and SVGIG (reference sequence). CDR3 length equals 12 residues. The CDR3 loop reads CAWQTSRNEQFF. Written as DNA, the CDR3 is TGTGCCTGGCAGACTAGCCGCAATGAGCAGTTCTTC.

V usage is TRBV4-1 and J usage is TRBJ2-7; weak D call: TRBD2 (5 bases). This CDR3 has 16 residues. The V gene lost 5 bases and the J gene lost 0 bases, with 17 bases spanning the gap. CDR1 and CDR2 from the germline V gene are MGHRA and YSYEKL. The CDR3 DNA is TGCGCCAGCAGCGACCCGACGGGTACTAGCTCCTACGAGCAGTACTTC. Amino acids: CASSDPTGTSSYEQYF.

CDR3 coding DNA: TGTGCCAGTAGTATTCGTGGGGCGGGGAAGACCCAGTACTTC. Its protein is CASSIRGAGKTQYF. The gene calls are TRBV19 and TRBJ2-5, with D possibly being TRBD2 (6 bases). The V end lost 3 bases, the J end lost 6 bases, and 14 bases lay between the germline ends. This CDR3 comprises 14 residues. CDR1 is LNHDA and CDR2 is SQIVND in the germline V gene (reference sequence).

The chain couples TRBV4-3 to TRBJ2-7, with a tentative D call TRBD1 (5 bases). The germline V gene encodes CDR1 LGHNA and CDR2 YSLEER. The V end was cut by 4 bases, the J end by 7 bases, with 23 bases between. This CDR3 contains 16 residues. CDR3 amino acids: CASSPDDCRFQGEQYF. CDR3 bases: TGCGCCAGCAGCCCGGATGATTGCAGGTTTCAGGGAGAGCAGTACTTC.

The V call is TRBV28, the J call TRBJ1-5; D is undetermined. Trimming removed 5 bases from V and 0 bases from J, with 5 bases in between. The CDR3 is 13 amino acids. The germline gives CDR1 MDHEN, CDR2 SYDVKM. The CDR3 spells CASSRDSNQPQHF. For the CDR3, the DNA is TGTGCCAGCAGTCGAGATAGCAATCAGCCCCAGCATTTT.

In this sample, this clone turned up once. The genes are TRBV7-9 and TRBJ2-1; TRBD2 is a possible D gene (6 bases). CDR1 and CDR2 (germline): SEHNR, FQNEAQ (reference sequence). V lost 5 bases and J 6 bases, leaving 17 bases between the germline ends. This CDR3 has 15 amino acids. The CDR3 spells CASSVPGLGLNEQFF. The CDR3, as DNA: TGTGCCAGCAGCGTGCCGGGACTGGGGCTCAATGAGCAGTTCTTC.

The rearrangement uses TRBV7-9 and TRBJ1-4, with TRBD1 as a possible D gene (6 bases). V lost 3 bases and J lost 5, with 16 bases in between. The CDR3 has 16 amino acids. The germline gives CDR1 SEHNR, CDR2 FQNEAQ (reference sequence). This chain's CDR3 is CASSFPRAGVNEKLFF. CDR3 nucleotides: TGTGCCAGCAGCTTTCCCAGGGCAGGGGTGAATGAAAAACTGTTTTTT.

The V and J genes are TRBV13 and TRBJ2-5; 14 bases fit TRBD2. V was pared by 5 bases and J by 5 bases, with 7 bases of the junction left unmatched. Per the germline V gene, CDR1 is PRHDT and CDR2 is FYEKMQ (reference sequence). The CDR3 totals 16 residues. The CDR3 protein is CASSGLAGGVGETQYF. In nucleotides, the CDR3 is TGTGCCAGCAGCGGACTAGCGGGAGGAGTCGGGGAGACCCAGTACTTC.

This chain links TRBV9 with TRBJ2-3; no reliable D call. This CDR3 has 15 residues. Germline lookup yields CDR1 SGDLS and CDR2 YYNGEE. V was trimmed by 0 bases and J by 0 bases, leaving 8 bases between them. CDR3 protein: CASSVGAMSTDTQYF. CDR3 DNA sequence: TGTGCCAGCAGCGTAGGGGCGATGAGCACAGATACGCAGTATTTT. Filled out from reference TRBV9 and TRBJ2-3, the complete variable domain reads DSGVTQTPKHLITATGQRVTLRCSPRSGDLSVYWYQQSLDQGLQFLIQYYNGEERAKGNILERFSAQQFPDLHSELNLSSLELGDSALYFCASSVGAMSTDTQYFGPGTRLTVL.

CDR3 nucleotides: TGTGCCAGCAGTCCCGGGACAGGGCAAGAGACCCAGTACTTC. Its protein is CASSPGTGQETQYF. The chain couples TRBV5-4 to TRBJ2-5; 9 bases match TRBD1. The CDR3 totals 14 residues. After removal of 5 bases from V and 2 bases from J, the junction contained 4 bases not matched to a gene. Germline V CDR1 and CDR2: SGHNT, YYREEE (reference sequence). The full variable domain, with the rest looked up from reference TRBV5-4 and TRBJ2-5, is ETGVTQSPTHLIKTRGQQVTLRCSSQSGHNTVSWYQQALGQGPQFIFQYYREEENGRGNFPPRFSGLQFPNYSSELNVNALELDDSALYLCASSPGTGQETQYFGPGTRLLVL.

This rearrangement joins TRBV30 to TRBJ1-2, with D unresolved. The germline gives CDR1 GTSNPN, CDR2 SVGIG (reference sequence). Trimming left V 3 bases short and J 4 bases short, with 15 bases between. This CDR3 comprises 14 residues. In nucleotides, the CDR3 is TGTGCCTGGAGCGGGTTTGAGGGCCGCTATGGCTACACCTTC. Translated, it gives CAWSGFEGRYGYTF.

V and J are TRBV6-5 and TRBJ2-1; TRBD2 matches 10 bases. Germline V gene sequence: CDR1 MNHEY, CDR2 SVGAGI. V gave up 0 bases and J gave up 12 bases; unmatched junction bases: 2. The CDR3 spans 13 residues. This CDR3 reads CASSYSVAGGQFF. The DNA of the CDR3 is TGTGCCAGCAGTTACTCGGTAGCGGGAGGGCAGTTCTTC.

The V and J genes are TRBV9 and TRBJ2-5; maybe TRBD2 (5 bases). This CDR3 comprises 14 residues. From germline, CDR1 is SGDLS and CDR2 YYNGEE. Trimming cost V 1 base and J 1 base, with 8 bases left between them. CDR3 bases: TGTGCCAGCAGCGTAAGGGCGGGCCAAGAGACCCAGTACTTC. This codes for CASSVRAGQETQYF.

The chain employs TRBV7-9 and TRBJ2-1; 8 bases are shared with TRBD1. The germline V gene encodes CDR1 SEHNR and CDR2 FQNEAQ (reference sequence). The CDR3 is made up of 13 amino acids. Trimming removed 4 bases from V and 9 bases from J; junction bases left unmatched: 5. CDR3 in amino acids: CASSWTGWGEQFF. CDR3 DNA sequence: TGTGCCAGCAGCTGGACAGGGTGGGGTGAGCAGTTCTTC.